Below, 17 T cell receptor beta chains from the same sample are listed, as sequenced in a study of control samples from healthy donors and cancer patients. Generated by immunoSEQ multiplex PCR, the TCRdb table keeps only in-frame clones and is missing some. The table has 150,000 to 200,000 clones, about 91% seen once. The source material was blood. These TCRs come from a woman aged 35 to 49 in good health.

This chain links TRBV12-3 or TRBV12-4 with TRBJ1-5, with D hard to call. The CDR3 covers 13 residues. V was clipped by 2 bases and J by 5 bases, with 7 bases between them. The CDR3: CASSLKEDQPQHF. CDR3 in DNA: TGTGCCAGCAGTTTAAAGGAGGATCAGCCCCAGCATTTT.

This clone was seen a few times. The V gene is TRBV2, the J gene TRBJ1-5; D is possibly TRBD1 (5 bases). The V end was cut by 6 bases, the J end by 4 bases, with 10 bases between. CDR3 size: 13 residues. The germline V gene encodes CDR1 SNHLY and CDR2 FYNNEI. CDR3 sequence: CASSWGSNQPQHF. The CDR3 DNA reads as TGTGCCAGCAGCTGGGGGTCTAATCAGCCCCAGCATTTT.

The chain carries TRBV7-9 and TRBJ1-1, with TRBD1 identical over 7 bases. CDR1 and CDR2 (germline): SEHNR, FQNEAQ (reference sequence). V gave up 7 bases and J gave up 5 bases; unmatched junction bases: 13. This CDR3 region has 15 residues. The CDR3 nucleotides read TGTGCCAGCATGACCGACAGGGCAGGAGGAACTGAAGCTTTCTTT. Protein: CASMTDRAGGTEAFF.

This chain joins TRBV6-5 and TRBJ1-3; 7 bases agree with TRBD1. CDR1 is MNHEY, CDR2 SVGAGI, per germline. This CDR3 comprises 11 residues. V lost 8 bases, J lost 7 bases, and 2 bases stayed unmatched. Here the CDR3 DNA reads TGTGCCAGCCAGGGGGGGAACACCATATATTTT. It specifies CASQGGNTIYF.

This clone was found once. The V gene is TRBV18, the J gene TRBJ1-5; D gene ambiguous. The ends were cut back, 3 bases at V and 6 bases at J, with 12 bases in the middle. Germline V gene sequence: CDR1 KGHSH, CDR2 LQKENI. CDR3 length: 14 amino acids. As DNA, the CDR3 is TGTGCCAGCTCACCCACCTCTTCGGGTCAGCCCCAGCATTTT. It codes for CASSPTSSGQPQHF.

The chain couples TRBV12-3 or TRBV12-4 to TRBJ1-2; 8 bases line up with TRBD1. The CDR3 spans 11 residues. V dropped 7 bases and J dropped 11; count of bases not matched to a gene: 6. This CDR3 is CASIHRGIYTF. CDR3 nucleotides: TGTGCCAGCATCCACAGGGGGATTTACACCTTC.

V is TRBV6-2 or TRBV6-3 and J is TRBJ1-1; D remains ambiguous. The germline V gene encodes CDR1 MNHEY and CDR2 SVGEGT. This CDR3 has 14 amino acids. Trimming removed 5 bases at V and 1 base at J, with 11 bases between. CDR3 sequence: CASSPLMTNTEAFF. The CDR3 nucleotides read TGTGCCAGCAGTCCCTTAATGACGAACACTGAAGCTTTCTTT.

V usage is TRBV5-4 and J usage is TRBJ2-1, with a tentative D call TRBD2 (7 bases). Trimming shortened V by 4 bases and J by 2 bases, and 10 bases separated the two germline ends. The CDR3 has 14 amino acids. Germline lookup yields CDR1 SGHNT and CDR2 YYREEE (reference sequence). In DNA form, the CDR3 reads TGTGCCAGCAGCCCGGGGGGCACCTACAATGAGCAGTTCTTC. This gives the protein CASSPGGTYNEQFF.

V is TRBV10-3 and J is TRBJ1-4; D gene uncertain. Germline loops: CDR1 ENHRY, CDR2 SYGVKD. The CDR3 loop spans 15 amino acids. V lost 0 bases and J 3 bases, leaving 8 bases between the germline ends. The CDR3 nucleotides read TGTGCCATCAGTGAGTCCCAGCTTCCTAATGAAAAACTGTTTTTT. This encodes CAISESQLPNEKLFF.

The V gene is TRBV12-3 or TRBV12-4, the J gene TRBJ1-1; D is uncertain. The CDR3 extends over 13 amino acids. Trimming pared 5 bases from V and 4 bases from J, leaving 11 bases between. The CDR3 DNA sequence: TGTGCCAGCAGTCGCCAGGTGGGCACTGAAGCTTTCTTT. Its translation is CASSRQVGTEAFF.

CDR3 sequence reads: CASSPQGNEKLFF. Written as DNA, the CDR3 is TGTGCCAGCAGCCCCCAGGGTAATGAAAAACTGTTTTTT. This chain links TRBV5-4 with TRBJ1-4; TRBD1 is a possible D gene (5 bases). V lost 4 bases and J lost 4, with 8 bases in between. The CDR3 length is 13 residues. Germline CDR1 and CDR2: SGHNT and YYREEE (reference sequence).

The genes are TRBV24-1 and TRBJ2-7; 8 positions agree with TRBD1. CDR3 size: 14 residues. The germline V gene encodes CDR1 KGHDR and CDR2 SFDVKD. Unmatched junction bases numbered 6, after V lost 4 bases and J lost 5 bases. CDR3 sequence reads: CATSDSQGAHEQYF. The CDR3, as DNA: TGTGCCACCAGTGACTCCCAGGGGGCACACGAGCAGTACTTC.

On this clone itself: The same CDR3 also results from other DNA sequences found in this sample. The chain is built from TRBV4-1 and TRBJ1-6; D gene uncertain. Per germline, CDR1 MGHRA and CDR2 YSYEKL. The CDR3 is made up of 12 amino acids. Trimming left V 1 base short and J 7 bases short, with 2 bases between. The CDR3 nucleotides read TGCGCCAGCAGCCAAGGCAATTCACCCCTCCACTTT. Its translation is CASSQGNSPLHF.

The V and J genes are TRBV5-5 and TRBJ2-3; 13 bases agree with TRBD2. The CDR3 length is 16 residues. With V trimmed by 3 bases and J by 4 bases, 5 bases remained unmatched. CDR1 SGHKS and CDR2 YYEKEE come from the germline V gene (reference sequence). DNA of the CDR3: TGTGCCAGCAGCTCGGGACTAGCGGGAAGGGCAGATACGCAGTATTTT. Its translation is CASSSGLAGRADTQYF.

The chain couples TRBV24-1 to TRBJ1-2; D perhaps matches TRBD1 (5 bases). CDR1 KGHDR and CDR2 SFDVKD come from the germline V gene. Trimming took 8 bases from V and 5 from J, leaving 23 bases between them. CDR3 length: 16 residues. CDR3 region: CATTPGRGWVSYGYTF. Written as DNA, the CDR3 is TGTGCCACCACCCCAGGGAGGGGATGGGTTAGTTATGGCTACACCTTC.

CDR3 protein: CASSQVFQSGEKTPYEQYF. CDR3 sequence (DNA): TGTGCCAGCAGCCAAGTATTCCAGAGCGGGGAAAAAACCCCCTACGAGCAGTACTTC. This sequence joins TRBV14 and TRBJ2-7, with 7 bases that match TRBD2. The CDR3 consists of 19 residues. CDR1 SGHDN and CDR2 FVKESK come from the germline V gene. V was clipped by 1 base and J by 2 bases; unmatched bases: 17. The variable domain in full, completed from reference TRBV14 and TRBJ2-7, reads EAGVTQFPSHSVIEKGQTVTLRCDPISGHDNLYWYRRVMGKEIKFLLHFVKESKQDESGMPNNRFLAERTGGTYSTLKVQPAELEDSGVYFCASSQVFQSGEKTPYEQYFGPGTRLTVT.

The rearrangement links TRBV6-5 to TRBJ1-6, with 9 nucleotides matching TRBD1. CDR3 length: 14 amino acids. Per germline, CDR1 MNHEY and CDR2 SVGAGI. Germline trimming cut 6 bases from V and 9 bases from J; bases unmatched to any gene: 6. The CDR3 DNA is TGTGCCAGCAGACCCGGGACAGGGCTTTCACCCCTCCACTTT. Translating it yields CASRPGTGLSPLHF.